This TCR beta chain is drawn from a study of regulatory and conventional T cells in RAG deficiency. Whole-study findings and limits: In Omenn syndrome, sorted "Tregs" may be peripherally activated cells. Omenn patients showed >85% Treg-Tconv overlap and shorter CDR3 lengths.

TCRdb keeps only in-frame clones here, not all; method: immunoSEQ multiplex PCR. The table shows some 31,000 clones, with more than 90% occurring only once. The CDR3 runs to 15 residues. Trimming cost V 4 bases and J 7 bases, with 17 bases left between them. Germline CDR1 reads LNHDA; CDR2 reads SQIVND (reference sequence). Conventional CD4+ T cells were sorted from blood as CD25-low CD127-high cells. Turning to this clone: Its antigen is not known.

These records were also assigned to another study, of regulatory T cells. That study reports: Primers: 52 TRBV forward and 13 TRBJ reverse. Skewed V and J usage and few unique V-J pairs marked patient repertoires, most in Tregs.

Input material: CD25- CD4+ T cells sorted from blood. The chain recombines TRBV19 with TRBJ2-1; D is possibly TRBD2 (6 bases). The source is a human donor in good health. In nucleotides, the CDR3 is TGTGCCAGTAGTACGGGGACTCTTCAAGGGAATGAGCAGTTCTTC. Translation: CASSTGTLQGNEQFF.